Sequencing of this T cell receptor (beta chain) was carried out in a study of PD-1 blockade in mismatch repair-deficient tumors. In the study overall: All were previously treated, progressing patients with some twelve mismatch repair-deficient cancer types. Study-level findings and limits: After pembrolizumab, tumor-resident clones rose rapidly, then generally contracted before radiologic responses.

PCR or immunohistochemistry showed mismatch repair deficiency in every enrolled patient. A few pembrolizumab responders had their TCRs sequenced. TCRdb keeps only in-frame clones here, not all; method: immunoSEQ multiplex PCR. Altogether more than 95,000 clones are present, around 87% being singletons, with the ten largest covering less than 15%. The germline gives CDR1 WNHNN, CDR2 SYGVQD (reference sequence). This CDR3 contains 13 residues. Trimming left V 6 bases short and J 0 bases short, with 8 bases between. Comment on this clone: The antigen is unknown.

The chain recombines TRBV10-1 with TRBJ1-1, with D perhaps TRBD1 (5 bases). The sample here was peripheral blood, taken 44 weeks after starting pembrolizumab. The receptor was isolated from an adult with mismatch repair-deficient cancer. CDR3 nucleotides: TGCGCCAGCAGCCAGACAGTGAACACTGAAGCTTTCTTT. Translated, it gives CASSQTVNTEAFF.